This T cell receptor (beta chain) was captured in a study of blood T cell repertoires in COVID-19. On the study more broadly: Acute and convalescent COVID-19 samples came from the United States, Italy and Spain. PBMCs, B-cell-depleted T cells, or T cells were the source of the cDNA or gDNA that made up the material.

Cohort 3 donors counted as recovered after two negative PCRs, clearance, or resolved symptoms. The trim removed 2 bases at V and 6 bases at J, leaving 8 bases unmatched. This CDR3 has 17 residues. Germline assignment: CDR1 SGHNT and CDR2 YYREEE (reference sequence). In the original analysis: Reference gene primer amplification gave estimated nucleated cell counts. Assay: immunoSEQ multiplex PCR; the TCRdb copy retains only in-frame clones and omits some. D and trimming come from the DNA, and the V and J calls and clone size come from that table. The data contain roughly 250,000 clones, 85% to 90% of them seen just once; the ten biggest clones take up under 9.5%.

The sample was PBMCs or T cells enriched from blood (not recorded which). This clonotype was sampled from a man in his forties who had recovered from COVID-19. The chain has TRBV5-4 and TRBJ2-7; 16 bases map to TRBD2. DNA for the CDR3: TGTGCCAGCAGCTTTACTACGGGACTAGCGGGGGGGCCCGAGCAGTACTTC. This codes for CASSFTTGLAGGPEQYF.